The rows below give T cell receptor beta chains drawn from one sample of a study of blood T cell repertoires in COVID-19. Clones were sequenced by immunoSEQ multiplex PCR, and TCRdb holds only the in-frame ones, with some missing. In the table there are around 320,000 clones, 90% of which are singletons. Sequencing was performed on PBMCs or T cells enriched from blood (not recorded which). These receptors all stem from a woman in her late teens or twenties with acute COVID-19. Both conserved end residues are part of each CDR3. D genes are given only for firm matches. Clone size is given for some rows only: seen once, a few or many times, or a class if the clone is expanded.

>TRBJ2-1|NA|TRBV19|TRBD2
TGTGCCAGTACCTCCCCCGTAGCGGGAGGGTGGAATGAGCAGTTCTTC
CASTSPVAGGWNEQFF
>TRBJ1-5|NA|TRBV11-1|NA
TGTGCCAGCAGCTTAGCAGGACTTAATCAGCCCCAGCATTTT
CASSLAGLNQPQHF
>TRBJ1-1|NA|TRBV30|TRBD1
TGTGCCTGCCCGACCGGGACAGGGACTGAAGCTTTCTTT
CACPTGTGTEAFF
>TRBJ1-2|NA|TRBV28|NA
TGTGCCAGCCGGGAGGGCATTGGCTACACCTTC
CASREGIGYTF
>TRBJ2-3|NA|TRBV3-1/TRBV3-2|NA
TGTGCCAGCAGTGGACTCGAGGATACGCAGTATTTT
CASSGLEDTQYF
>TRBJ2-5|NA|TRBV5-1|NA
TGCGCCAGCAGCTCCCCGGACGGACTCCAAGAGACCCAGTACTTC
CASSSPDGLQETQYF
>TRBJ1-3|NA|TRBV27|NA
TGTGCCAGCAGTCGAGGGGGCTCTGGAAACACCATATATTTT
CASSRGGSGNTIYF
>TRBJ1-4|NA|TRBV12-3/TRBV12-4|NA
TGTGCCAGCAGTTTAGGGGAGGGTGAAAAACTGTTTTTT
CASSLGEGEKLFF
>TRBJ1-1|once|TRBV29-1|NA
TGCAGCGTCGAACAGCGGTTCGCGAACACTGAAGCTTTCTTT
CSVEQRFANTEAFF
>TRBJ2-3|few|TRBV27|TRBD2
TGTGCCAGCAGTTCGCGGACTAGCGGGAGGCCAGATACGCAGTATTTT
CASSSRTSGRPDTQYF
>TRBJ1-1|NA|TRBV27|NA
TGTGCCAGCACCGCAGGGATGCTGAACACTGAAGCTTTCTTT
CASTAGMLNTEAFF
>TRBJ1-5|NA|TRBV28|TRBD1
TGTGCCAGCAGTGCCAGGGGGTTTCGAACAAGCAATCAGCCCCAGCATTTT
CASSARGFRTSNQPQHF
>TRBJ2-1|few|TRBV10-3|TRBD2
TGTGCCATCAGTGAGAATCCTAGCGGGGCCGGAATCAATGAGCAGTTCTTC
CAISENPSGAGINEQFF
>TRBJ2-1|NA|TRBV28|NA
TGTGCCAGCAGTTCACCCGAGACACGTCTTGAGCAGTTCTTC
CASSSPETRLEQFF
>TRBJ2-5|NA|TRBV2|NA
TGTGCCAGCAGTGAAGGCCTAAAAGAGACCCAGTACTTC
CASSEGLKETQYF
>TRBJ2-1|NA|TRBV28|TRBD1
TGTGCCAGCACCACCGGACAGGGCGGGCATGAGCAGTTCTTC
CASTTGQGGHEQFF
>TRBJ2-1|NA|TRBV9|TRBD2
TGTGCCAGCAGCGTAGCTACGTTAGCGGGAGGGCCGAATGAGCAGTTCTTC
CASSVATLAGGPNEQFF
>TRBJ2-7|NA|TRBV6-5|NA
TGTGCCAGCAGAACCTACCCCTACGAGCAGTACTTC
CASRTYPYEQYF
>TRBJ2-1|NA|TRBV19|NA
TGTGCCAGTAGTCACGGTAGAGCGGGCTACAATGAGCAGTTCTTC
CASSHGRAGYNEQFF
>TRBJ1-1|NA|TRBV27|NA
TGTGCCAGCAGTCTTCGGCAGGGAGGTATCGCGGACACTGAAGCTTTCTTT
CASSLRQGGIADTEAFF
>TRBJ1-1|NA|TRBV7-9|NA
TGTGCCAGCAGCGACCCACTCGGGGGGCAAATCACTGAAGCTTTCTTT
CASSDPLGGQITEAFF
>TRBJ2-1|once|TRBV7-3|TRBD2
TGTGCCAGCAGCTTACTACTAGCGGGAAACAATGAGCAGTTCTTC
CASSLLLAGNNEQFF
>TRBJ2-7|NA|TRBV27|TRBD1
TGTGCCAGCAGTTTGACAGGGTGGTTAGAGCAGTACTTC
CASSLTGWLEQYF
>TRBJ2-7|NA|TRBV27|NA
TGTGCCAGCAGAGGGGGGGCAGGCGAGCAGTACTTC
CASRGGAGEQYF
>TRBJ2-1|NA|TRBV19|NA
TGTGCCAGACAATCCTCCTCCCCATCCTACAATGAGCAGTTCTTC
CARQSSSPSYNEQFF
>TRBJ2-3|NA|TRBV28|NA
TGTGCCAGCAGTCTGGAGGGGGGGACAGATACGCAGTATTTT
CASSLEGGTDTQYF
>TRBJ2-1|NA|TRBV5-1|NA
TGCGCCAGCCGGTGGAGAGGCGGGAACAATGAGCAGTTCTTC
CASRWRGGNNEQFF
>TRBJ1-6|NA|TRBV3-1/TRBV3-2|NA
TGTGCCAGCAGCCAAGGAGGGGGAGGGGGTAATTCACCCCTCCACTTT
CASSQGGGGGNSPLHF
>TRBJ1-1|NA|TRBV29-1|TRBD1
TGCAGCGTCCACACGACTCTGACAGGGGCGGGCACTGAAGCTTTCTTT
CSVHTTLTGAGTEAFF
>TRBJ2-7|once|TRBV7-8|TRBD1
TGTGCCAGCAGCTCCCCGTACCTCCCGGGTCGGGACAGGGACAACGAGCAGTACTTC
CASSSPYLPGRDRDNEQYF
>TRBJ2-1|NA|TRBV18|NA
TGTGCCAGCTCACCACCGTTACAGGGCTATGAGCAGTTCTTC
CASSPPLQGYEQFF
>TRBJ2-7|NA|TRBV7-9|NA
TGTGCCAGCAGCTTACTCGGAAGAGACACGTTCGGCGAGCAGTACTTC
CASSLLGRDTFGEQYF
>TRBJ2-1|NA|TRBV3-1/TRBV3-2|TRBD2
TGTGCCAGCAGCCATCCAGCGGGAGGGTATACAAATGAGCAGTTCTTC
CASSHPAGGYTNEQFF
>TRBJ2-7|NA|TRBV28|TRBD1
TGTGCCAGCAGTTTGCTTGAAACAGGGGGCGGATACGAGCAGTACTTC
CASSLLETGGGYEQYF
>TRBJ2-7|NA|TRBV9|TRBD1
TGTGCCAGCAGCGCCACGGGACAGGTCTACGAGCAGTACTTC
CASSATGQVYEQYF
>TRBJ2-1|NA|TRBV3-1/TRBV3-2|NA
TGTGCCAGCAGCCATACTCCGACGGGTTCCTACAATGAGCAGTTCTTC
CASSHTPTGSYNEQFF
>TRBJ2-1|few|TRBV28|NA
TGTGCCAGCACCACTAGCTCCTACAATGAGCAGTTCTTC
CASTTSSYNEQFF
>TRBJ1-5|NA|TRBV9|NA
TGTGCCAGCAGCGAAGGACGGGACAATCAGCCCCAGCATTTT
CASSEGRDNQPQHF
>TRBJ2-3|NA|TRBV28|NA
TGTGCCAGCACCTCCCCCCTTCCGGTAAACACAGATACGCAGTATTTT
CASTSPLPVNTDTQYF
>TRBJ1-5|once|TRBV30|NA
TGTGCCTGGCAACAGGGTTTCGGCAATCAGCCCCAGCATTTT
CAWQQGFGNQPQHF
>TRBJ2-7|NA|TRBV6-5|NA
TGTGCCAGCAGCGACAGTAAATACGAGCAGTACTTC
CASSDSKYEQYF
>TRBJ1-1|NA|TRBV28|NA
TGTGCCAGCGGGAGCGGGGGGTCGGACACTGAAGCTTTCTTT
CASGSGGSDTEAFF
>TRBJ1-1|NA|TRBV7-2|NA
TGTGCCAGCAGCTTAGATGTCGTGGCTTTCTTT
CASSLDVVAFF
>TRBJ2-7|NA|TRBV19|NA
TGTGCCAGTAGTATGGCCTTGGACACCTACGAGCAGTACTTC
CASSMALDTYEQYF
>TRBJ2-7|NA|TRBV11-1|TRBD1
TGTGCCAGCAGCTTAGGGACAGGGGCCTCCTACGAGCAGTACTTC
CASSLGTGASYEQYF
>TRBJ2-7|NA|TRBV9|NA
TGTGCCAGCAGCGTAGGCGGGACTGAGACCGGGGAGCAGTACTTC
CASSVGGTETGEQYF